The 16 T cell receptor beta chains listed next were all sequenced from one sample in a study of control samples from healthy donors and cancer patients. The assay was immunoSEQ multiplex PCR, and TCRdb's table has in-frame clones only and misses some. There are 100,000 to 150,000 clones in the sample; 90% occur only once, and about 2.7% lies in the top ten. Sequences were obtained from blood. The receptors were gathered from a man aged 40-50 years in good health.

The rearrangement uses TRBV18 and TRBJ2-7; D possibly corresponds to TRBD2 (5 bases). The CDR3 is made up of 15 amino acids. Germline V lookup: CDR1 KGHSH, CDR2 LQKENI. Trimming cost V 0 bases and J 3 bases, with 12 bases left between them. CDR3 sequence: CASSPPGSIFYEQYF. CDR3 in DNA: TGTGCCAGCTCACCACCGGGGAGTATATTCTACGAGCAGTACTTC.

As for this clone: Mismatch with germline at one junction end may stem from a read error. CDR3 in amino acids: CASSIDAPGGPYNEQFF. In DNA, the CDR3 is TGTGCCAGTAGTATAGACGCCCCCGGGGGCCCCTATAATGAGCAGTTCTTC. The chain is built from TRBV19 and TRBJ2-1, with D tentatively TRBD1 or TRBD2 (6 bases each). The CDR3 has 17 amino acids. Germline CDR1 LNHDA, CDR2 SQIVND (reference sequence).

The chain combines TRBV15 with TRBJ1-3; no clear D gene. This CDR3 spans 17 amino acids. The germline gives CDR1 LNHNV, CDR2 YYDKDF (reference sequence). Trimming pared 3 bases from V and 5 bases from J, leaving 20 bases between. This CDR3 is CATSSSSGGQQRNTIYF. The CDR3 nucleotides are TGTGCCACCAGCAGCTCTTCGGGTGGTCAGCAACGAAACACCATATATTTT.

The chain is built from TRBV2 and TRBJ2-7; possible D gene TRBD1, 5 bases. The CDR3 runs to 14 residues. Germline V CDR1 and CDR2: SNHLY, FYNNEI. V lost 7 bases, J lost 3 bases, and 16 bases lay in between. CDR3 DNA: TGTGCCAGCACTATGGACACGGCGGTCTACGAGCAGTACTTC. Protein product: CASTMDTAVYEQYF.

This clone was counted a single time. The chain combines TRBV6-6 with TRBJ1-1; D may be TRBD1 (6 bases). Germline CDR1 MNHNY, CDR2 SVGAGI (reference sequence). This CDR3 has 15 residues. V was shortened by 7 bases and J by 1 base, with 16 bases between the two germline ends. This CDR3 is CASIALGGANTEAFF. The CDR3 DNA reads TGTGCCAGCATTGCGCTGGGGGGCGCGAACACTGAAGCTTTCTTT.

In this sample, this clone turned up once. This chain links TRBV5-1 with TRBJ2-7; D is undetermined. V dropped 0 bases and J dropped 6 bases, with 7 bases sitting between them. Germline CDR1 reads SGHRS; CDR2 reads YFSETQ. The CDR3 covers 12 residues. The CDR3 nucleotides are TGCGCCAGCAGCTTGGTCCAGTCCGAGCAGTACTTC. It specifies CASSLVQSEQYF.

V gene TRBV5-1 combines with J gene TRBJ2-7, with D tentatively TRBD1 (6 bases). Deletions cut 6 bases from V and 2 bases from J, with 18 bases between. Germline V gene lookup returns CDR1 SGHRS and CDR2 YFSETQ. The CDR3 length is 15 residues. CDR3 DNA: TGCGCCAGCAACTGGGGAACAGGGTCCACCTACGAGCAGTACTTC. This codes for CASNWGTGSTYEQYF. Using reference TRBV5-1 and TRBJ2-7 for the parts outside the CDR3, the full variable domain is KAGVTQTPRYLIKTRGQQVTLSCSPISGHRSVSWYQQTPGQGLQFLFEYFSETQRNKGNFPGRFSGRQFSNSRSEMNVSTLELGDSALYLCASNWGTGSTYEQYFGPGTRLTVT.

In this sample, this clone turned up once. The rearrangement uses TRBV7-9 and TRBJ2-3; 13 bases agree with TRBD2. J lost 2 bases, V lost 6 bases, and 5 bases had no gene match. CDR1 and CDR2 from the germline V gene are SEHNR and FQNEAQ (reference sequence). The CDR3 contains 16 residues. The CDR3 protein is CASSAGTSGATDTQYF. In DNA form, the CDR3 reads TGTGCCAGCAGTGCCGGGACTAGCGGGGCCACAGATACGCAGTATTTT.

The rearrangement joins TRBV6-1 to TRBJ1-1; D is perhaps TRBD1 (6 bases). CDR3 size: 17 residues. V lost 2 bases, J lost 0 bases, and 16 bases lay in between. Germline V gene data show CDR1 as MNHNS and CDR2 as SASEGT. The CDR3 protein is CASSERYREILNTEAFF. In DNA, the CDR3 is TGTGCCAGCAGTGAAAGGTACAGGGAGATTTTGAACACTGAAGCTTTCTTT.

CDR3 region: CASTSRDRFRNEQFF. In DNA form, the CDR3 reads TGTGCCAGCACAAGCCGGGACCGCTTTCGGAATGAGCAGTTCTTC. V usage is TRBV27 and J usage is TRBJ2-1, with D possibly being TRBD1 or TRBD2 (5 bases each). This CDR3 comprises 15 residues. CDR1 and CDR2 (germline): MNHEY, SMNVEV (reference sequence). V lost 7 bases, J lost 7 bases, and 20 bases lay in between.

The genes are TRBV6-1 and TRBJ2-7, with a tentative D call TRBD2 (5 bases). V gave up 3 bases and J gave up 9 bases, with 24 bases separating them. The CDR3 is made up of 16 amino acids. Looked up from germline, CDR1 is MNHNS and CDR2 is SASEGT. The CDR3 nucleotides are TGTGCCAGCAGTGACAACTCGGCAGCTGTACTCCGGGGGCAGTACTTC. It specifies CASSDNSAAVLRGQYF.

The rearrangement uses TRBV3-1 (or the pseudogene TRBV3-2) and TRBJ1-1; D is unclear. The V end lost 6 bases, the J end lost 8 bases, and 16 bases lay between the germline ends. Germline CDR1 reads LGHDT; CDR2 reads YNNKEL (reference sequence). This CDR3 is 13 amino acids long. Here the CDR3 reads CASSLTLRSEAFF. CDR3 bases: TGTGCCAGCAGTCTTACACTTCGCTCGGAAGCTTTCTTT.

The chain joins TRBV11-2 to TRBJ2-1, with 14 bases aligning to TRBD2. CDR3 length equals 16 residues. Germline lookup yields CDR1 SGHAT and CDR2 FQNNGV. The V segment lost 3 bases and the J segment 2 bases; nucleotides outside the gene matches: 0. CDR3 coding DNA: TGTGCCAGCAGCTTGACTAGCGGGGGGGCCTACAATGAGCAGTTCTTC. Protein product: CASSLTSGGAYNEQFF.

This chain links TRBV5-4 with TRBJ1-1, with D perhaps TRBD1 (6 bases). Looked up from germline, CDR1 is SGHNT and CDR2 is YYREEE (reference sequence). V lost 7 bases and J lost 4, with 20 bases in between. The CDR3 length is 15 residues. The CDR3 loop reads CASQSAGGRSTEAFF. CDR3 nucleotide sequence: TGTGCCAGCCAATCCGCCGGGGGCCGGAGCACTGAAGCTTTCTTT.

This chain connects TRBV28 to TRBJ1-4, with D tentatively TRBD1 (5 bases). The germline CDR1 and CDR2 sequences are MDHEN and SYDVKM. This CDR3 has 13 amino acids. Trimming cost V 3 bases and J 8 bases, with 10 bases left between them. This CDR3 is CASSFWGREKLFF. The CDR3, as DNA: TGTGCCAGCAGTTTCTGGGGGAGGGAAAAACTGTTTTTT.

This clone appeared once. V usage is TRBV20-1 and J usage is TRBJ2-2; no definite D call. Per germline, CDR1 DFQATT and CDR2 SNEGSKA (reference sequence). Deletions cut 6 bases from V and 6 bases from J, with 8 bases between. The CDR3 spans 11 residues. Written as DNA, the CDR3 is TGCAGTGCCGGGTGGGCCGGGGAGCTGTTTTTT. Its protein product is CSAGWAGELFF.